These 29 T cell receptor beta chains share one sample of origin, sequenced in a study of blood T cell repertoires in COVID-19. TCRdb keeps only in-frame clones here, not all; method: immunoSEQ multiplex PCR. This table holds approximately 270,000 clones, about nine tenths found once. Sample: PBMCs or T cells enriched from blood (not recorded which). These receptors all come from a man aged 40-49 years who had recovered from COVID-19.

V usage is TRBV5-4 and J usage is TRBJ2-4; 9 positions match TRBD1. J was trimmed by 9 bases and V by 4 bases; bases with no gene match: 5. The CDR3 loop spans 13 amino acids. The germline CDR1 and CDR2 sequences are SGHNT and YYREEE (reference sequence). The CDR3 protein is CASSPGQGPIQYF. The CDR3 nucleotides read TGTGCCAGCAGCCCAGGACAGGGGCCCATTCAGTACTTC.

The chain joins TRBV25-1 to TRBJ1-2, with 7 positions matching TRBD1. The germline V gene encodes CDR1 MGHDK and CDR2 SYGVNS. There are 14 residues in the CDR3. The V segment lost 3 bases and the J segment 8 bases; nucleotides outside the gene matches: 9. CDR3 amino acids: CASSESGGPLGYTF. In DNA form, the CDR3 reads TGTGCCAGCAGTGAGTCAGGGGGGCCATTGGGCTACACCTTC.

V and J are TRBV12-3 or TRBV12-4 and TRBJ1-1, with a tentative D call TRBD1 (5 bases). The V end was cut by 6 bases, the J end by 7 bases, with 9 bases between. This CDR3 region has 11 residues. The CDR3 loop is CASSPGGEAFF. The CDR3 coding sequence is TGTGCCAGCAGCCCGGGGGGTGAAGCTTTCTTT.

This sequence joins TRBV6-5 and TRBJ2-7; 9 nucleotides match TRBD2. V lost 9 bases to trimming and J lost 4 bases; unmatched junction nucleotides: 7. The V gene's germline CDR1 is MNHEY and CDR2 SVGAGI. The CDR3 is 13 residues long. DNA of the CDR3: TGTGCCAGTCGTAGCGGGAGTGGGTACGAGCAGTACTTC. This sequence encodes CASRSGSGYEQYF.

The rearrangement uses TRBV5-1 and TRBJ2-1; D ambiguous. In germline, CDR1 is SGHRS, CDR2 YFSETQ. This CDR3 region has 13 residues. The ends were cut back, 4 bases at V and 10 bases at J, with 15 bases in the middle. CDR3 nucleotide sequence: TGCGCCAGCAGCGAGGTCCTCAGAGGCGAGCAGTTCTTC. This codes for CASSEVLRGEQFF. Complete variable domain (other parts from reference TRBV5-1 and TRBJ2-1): KAGVTQTPRYLIKTRGQQVTLSCSPISGHRSVSWYQQTPGQGLQFLFEYFSETQRNKGNFPGRFSGRQFSNSRSEMNVSTLELGDSALYLCASSEVLRGEQFFGPGTRLTVL.

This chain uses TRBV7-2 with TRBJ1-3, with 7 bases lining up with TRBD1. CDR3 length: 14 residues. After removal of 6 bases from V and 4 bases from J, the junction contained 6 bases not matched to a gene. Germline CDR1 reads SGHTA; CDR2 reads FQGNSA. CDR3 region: CASRGQVGGNTIYF. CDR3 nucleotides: TGTGCCAGCAGAGGACAGGTTGGAGGAAACACCATATATTTT.

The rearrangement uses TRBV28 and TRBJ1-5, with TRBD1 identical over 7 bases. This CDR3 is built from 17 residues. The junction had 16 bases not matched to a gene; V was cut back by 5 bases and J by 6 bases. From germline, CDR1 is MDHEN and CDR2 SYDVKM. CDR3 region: CASSDIVTGRYTQPQHF. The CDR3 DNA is TGTGCCAGCAGTGACATCGTGACAGGGCGTTATACTCAGCCCCAGCATTTT.

The CDR3 sequence is CASSPTSGMYEQYF. DNA of the CDR3: TGTGCCAGCAGCCCGACTAGCGGGATGTACGAGCAGTACTTC. This chain connects TRBV14 to TRBJ2-7; TRBD2 matches at 11 bases. In germline, CDR1 is SGHDN, CDR2 FVKESK. The CDR3 loop spans 14 amino acids. V lost 4 bases to trimming and J lost 4 bases; unmatched junction nucleotides: 3.

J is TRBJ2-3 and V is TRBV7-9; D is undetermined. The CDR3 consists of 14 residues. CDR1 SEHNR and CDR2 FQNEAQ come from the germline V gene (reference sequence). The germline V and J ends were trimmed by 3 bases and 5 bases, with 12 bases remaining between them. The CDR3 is CASSFASTVDTQYF. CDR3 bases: TGTGCCAGCAGCTTCGCTTCTACAGTAGATACGCAGTATTTT.

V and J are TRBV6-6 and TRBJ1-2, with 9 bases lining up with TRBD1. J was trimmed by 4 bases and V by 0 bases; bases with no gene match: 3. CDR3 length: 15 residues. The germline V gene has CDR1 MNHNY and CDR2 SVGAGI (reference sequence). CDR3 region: CASSYSGQGGYGYTF. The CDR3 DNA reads TGTGCCAGCAGTTACTCGGGACAGGGTGGCTATGGCTACACCTTC.

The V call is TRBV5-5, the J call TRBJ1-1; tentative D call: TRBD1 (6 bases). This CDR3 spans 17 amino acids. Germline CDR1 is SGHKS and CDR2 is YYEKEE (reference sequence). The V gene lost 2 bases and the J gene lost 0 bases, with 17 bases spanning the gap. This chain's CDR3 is CASSFPSDSRLNTEAFF. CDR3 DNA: TGTGCCAGCAGCTTCCCCTCGGACAGCCGCCTGAACACTGAAGCTTTCTTT. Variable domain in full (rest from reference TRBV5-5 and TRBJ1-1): DAGVTQSPTHLIKTRGQQVTLRCSPISGHKSVSWYQQVLGQGPQFIFQYYEKEERGRGNFPDRFSARQFPNYSSELNVNALLLGDSALYLCASSFPSDSRLNTEAFFGQGTRLTVV.

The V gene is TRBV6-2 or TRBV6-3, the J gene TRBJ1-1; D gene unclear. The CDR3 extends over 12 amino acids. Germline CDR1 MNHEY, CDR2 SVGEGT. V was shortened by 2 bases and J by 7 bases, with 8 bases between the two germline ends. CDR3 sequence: CASSYTSGEAFF. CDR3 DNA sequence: TGTGCCAGCAGTTACACGTCCGGTGAAGCTTTCTTT.

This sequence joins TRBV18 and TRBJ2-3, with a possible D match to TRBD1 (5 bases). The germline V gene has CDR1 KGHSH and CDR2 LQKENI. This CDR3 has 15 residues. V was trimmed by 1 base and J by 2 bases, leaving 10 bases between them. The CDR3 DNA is TGTGCCAGCTCACCACTAACAGGCCCCACAGATACGCAGTATTTT. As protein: CASSPLTGPTDTQYF.

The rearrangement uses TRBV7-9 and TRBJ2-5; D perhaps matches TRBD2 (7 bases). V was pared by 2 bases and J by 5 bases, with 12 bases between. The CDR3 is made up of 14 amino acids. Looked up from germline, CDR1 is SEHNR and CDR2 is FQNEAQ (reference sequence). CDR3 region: CASSLRGAGETQYF. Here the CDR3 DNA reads TGTGCCAGCAGCTTACGGGGGGCGGGTGAGACCCAGTACTTC.

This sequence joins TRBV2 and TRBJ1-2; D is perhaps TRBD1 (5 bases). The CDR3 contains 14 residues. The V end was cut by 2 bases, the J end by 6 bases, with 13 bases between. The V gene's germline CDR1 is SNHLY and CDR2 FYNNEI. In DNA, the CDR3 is TGTGCCAGCAGTGAATACCTCTCGGGGGATGGCTACACCTTC. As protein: CASSEYLSGDGYTF. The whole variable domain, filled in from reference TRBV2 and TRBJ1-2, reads EPEVTQTPSHQVTQMGQEVILRCVPISNHLYFYWYRQILGQKVEFLVSFYNNEISEKSEIFDDQFSVERPDGSNFTLKIRSTKLEDSAMYFCASSEYLSGDGYTFGSGTRLTVV.

The CDR3 loop is CASPPAGQGAEAFF. The CDR3 nucleotides are TGTGCCAGCCCCCCCGCTGGACAGGGGGCTGAAGCTTTCTTT. The chain has TRBV5-6 and TRBJ1-1; 10 bases fit TRBD1. Looked up from germline, CDR1 is SGHDT and CDR2 is YYEEEE. This CDR3 has 14 residues. Trimming at V came to 7 bases and at J to 6 bases, leaving 9 bases not matched to a gene.

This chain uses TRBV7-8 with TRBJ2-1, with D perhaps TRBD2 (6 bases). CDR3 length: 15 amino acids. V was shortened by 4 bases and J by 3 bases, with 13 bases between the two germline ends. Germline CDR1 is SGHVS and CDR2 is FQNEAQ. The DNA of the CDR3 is TGTGCCAGCAGCTCCAGCGGGTCACGCTACAATGAGCAGTTCTTC. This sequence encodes CASSSSGSRYNEQFF.

DNA of the CDR3: TGTGCCAGCAGTCCGGGACAGGGGCATCAGCCCCAGCATTTT. Translated: CASSPGQGHQPQHF. J is TRBJ1-5 and V is TRBV27; 10 bases align to TRBD1. The germline gives CDR1 MNHEY, CDR2 SMNVEV (reference sequence). The CDR3 sequence is 14 residues long. Unmatched junction bases numbered 3, after V lost 5 bases and J lost 5 bases.

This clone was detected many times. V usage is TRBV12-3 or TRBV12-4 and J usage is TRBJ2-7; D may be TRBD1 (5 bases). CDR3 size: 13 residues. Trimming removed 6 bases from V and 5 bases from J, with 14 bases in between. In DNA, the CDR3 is TGTGCCAGCAGACGTGGGGCCACTAACGAGCAGTACTTC. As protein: CASRRGATNEQYF.

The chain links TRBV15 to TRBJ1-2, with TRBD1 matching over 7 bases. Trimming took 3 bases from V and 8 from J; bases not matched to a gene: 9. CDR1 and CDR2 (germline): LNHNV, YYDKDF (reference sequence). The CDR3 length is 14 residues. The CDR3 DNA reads TGTGCCACCAGCAGTACTGGACAGGCAAGGGGCTACACCTTC. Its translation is CATSSTGQARGYTF.

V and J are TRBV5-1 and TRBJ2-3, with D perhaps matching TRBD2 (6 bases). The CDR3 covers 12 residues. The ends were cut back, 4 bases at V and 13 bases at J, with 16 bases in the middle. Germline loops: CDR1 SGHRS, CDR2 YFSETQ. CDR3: CASSDTGSREYF. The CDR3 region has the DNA TGCGCCAGCAGCGATACCGGGAGTCGGGAGTATTTT.

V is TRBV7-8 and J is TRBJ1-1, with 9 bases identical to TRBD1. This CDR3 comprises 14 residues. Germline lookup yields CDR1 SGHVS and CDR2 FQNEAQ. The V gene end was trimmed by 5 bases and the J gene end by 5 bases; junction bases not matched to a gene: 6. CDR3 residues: CASSVDRGRTEAFF. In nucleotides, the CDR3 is TGTGCCAGCAGCGTGGACAGGGGAAGGACTGAAGCTTTCTTT.

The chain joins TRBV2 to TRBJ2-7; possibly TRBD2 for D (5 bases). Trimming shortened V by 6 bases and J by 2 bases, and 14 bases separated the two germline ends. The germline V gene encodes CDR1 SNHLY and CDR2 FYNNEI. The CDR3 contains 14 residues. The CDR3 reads CASSRTEDTYEQYF. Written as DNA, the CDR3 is TGTGCCAGCAGCCGGACGGAGGATACCTACGAGCAGTACTTC.

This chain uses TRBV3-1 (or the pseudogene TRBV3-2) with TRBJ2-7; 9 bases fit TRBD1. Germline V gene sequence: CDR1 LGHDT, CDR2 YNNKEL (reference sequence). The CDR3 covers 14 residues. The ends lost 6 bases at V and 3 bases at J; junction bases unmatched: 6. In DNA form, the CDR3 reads TGTGCCAGCAGTCCCGGGACAGGGAACTACGAGCAGTACTTC. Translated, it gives CASSPGTGNYEQYF.

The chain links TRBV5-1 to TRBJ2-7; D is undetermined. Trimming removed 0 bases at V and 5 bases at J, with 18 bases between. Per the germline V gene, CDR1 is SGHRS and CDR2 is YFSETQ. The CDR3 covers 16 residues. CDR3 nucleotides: TGCGCCAGCAGCTTGGGATTGCTAGGAGTTAGTCACGAGCAGTACTTC. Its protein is CASSLGLLGVSHEQYF.

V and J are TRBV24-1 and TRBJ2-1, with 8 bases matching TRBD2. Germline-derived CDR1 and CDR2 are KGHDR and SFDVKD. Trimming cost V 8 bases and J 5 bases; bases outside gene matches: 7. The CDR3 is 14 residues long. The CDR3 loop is CATKGTSLHNEQFF. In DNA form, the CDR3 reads TGTGCCACCAAGGGGACTAGTCTTCACAATGAGCAGTTCTTC.

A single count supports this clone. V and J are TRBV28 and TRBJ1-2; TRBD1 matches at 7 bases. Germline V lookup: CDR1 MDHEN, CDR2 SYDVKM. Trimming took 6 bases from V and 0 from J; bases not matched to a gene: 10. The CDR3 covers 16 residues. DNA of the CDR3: TGTGCCAGCAGGAAAAATCGGGACAGCACTAACTATGGCTACACCTTC. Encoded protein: CASRKNRDSTNYGYTF.

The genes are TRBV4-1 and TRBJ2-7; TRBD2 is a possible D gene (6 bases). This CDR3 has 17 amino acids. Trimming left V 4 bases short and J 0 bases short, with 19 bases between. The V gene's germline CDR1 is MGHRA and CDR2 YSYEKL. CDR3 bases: TGCGCCAGCAGCCCCACGACCGGTGGGGGAGGCTCCTACGAGCAGTACTTC. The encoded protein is CASSPTTGGGGSYEQYF.

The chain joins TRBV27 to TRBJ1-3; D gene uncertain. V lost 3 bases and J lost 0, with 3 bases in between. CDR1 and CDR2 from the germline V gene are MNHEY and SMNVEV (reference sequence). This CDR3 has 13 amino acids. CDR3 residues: CASSLSSGNTIYF. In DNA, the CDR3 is TGTGCCAGCAGTTTGAGCTCTGGAAACACCATATATTTT.